Presented here are 30 T cell receptor beta chains from one specimen sequenced in a study of naive and memory T cell subsets. Two oligonucleotides, mixed equimolar, formed the beta constant-region primer covering TRBC1 and TRBC2. Ligated cDNA was amplified by four rounds of PCR with nested alpha and beta constant-region primers and SP2. TCRdb re-called the UMI-ligation and nested PCR reads through MiXCR, storing one row per CDR3 protein. This table has 130,000 or so distinct CDR3 sequences, 30% to 45% appearing once. Sequenced: central memory CD4+ T cells from blood. The origin of the receptors is a human donor in good health.

The rearrangement links TRBV10-3 to TRBJ1-5, with 10 nucleotides matching TRBD1. The CDR3 length is 14 residues. Germline V CDR1 and CDR2: ENHRY, SYGVKD. V was clipped by 10 bases and J by 3 bases; unmatched bases: 6. CDR3 sequence: CATAGTGDNQPQHF. The DNA of the CDR3 is TGTGCCACCGCCGGGACAGGGGACAATCAGCCCCAGCATTTT.

The chain employs TRBV20-1 and TRBJ1-5; D remains ambiguous. Germline V gene lookup returns CDR1 DFQATT and CDR2 SNEGSKA (reference sequence). V was clipped by 5 bases and J by 5 bases, with 13 bases between them. The length of the CDR3 is 13 residues. This CDR3 reads CSASRTKDQPQHF. The DNA of the CDR3 is TGCAGTGCTTCTAGGACTAAGGATCAGCCCCAGCATTTT.

This clonotype was counted many times. V and J are TRBV7-6 and TRBJ2-3; TRBD2 agrees at 10 bases. CDR3 length: 17 residues. Trimming took 2 bases from V and 1 from J; bases not matched to a gene: 6. Germline CDR1 reads SGHVS; CDR2 reads FNYEAQ. Written as DNA, the CDR3 is TGTGCCAGCAGCTTAAGCGGGGGGACTAGCGGCACAGATACGCAGTATTTT. It yields the protein CASSLSGGTSGTDTQYF.

V gene TRBV29-1 combines with J gene TRBJ2-3; no clear D gene. CDR3 length equals 14 residues. Germline V CDR1 and CDR2: SQVTM, ANQGSEA. V shed 7 bases and J shed 1 base, with 15 bases lying between them. Here the CDR3 reads CSAPNESGTDTQYF. DNA for the CDR3: TGCAGCGCCCCGAACGAATCAGGCACAGATACGCAGTATTTT.

This clonotype was counted only a few times. V and J are TRBV28 and TRBJ1-3; tentative D call: TRBD1 (5 bases). Looked up from germline, CDR1 is MDHEN and CDR2 is SYDVKM. The ends were cut back, 5 bases at V and 6 bases at J, with 14 bases in the middle. This CDR3 has 14 amino acids. The CDR3 bases are TGTGCCAGCAGTCCCGACAGTCCTGTAAACACCATATATTTT. Translating it yields CASSPDSPVNTIYF.

This clonotype was picked up a small number of times. The chain recombines TRBV9 with TRBJ2-1, with 13 nucleotides matching TRBD2. Germline V lookup: CDR1 SGDLS, CDR2 YYNGEE. The CDR3 extends over 18 amino acids. With 0 bases clipped from V and 9 bases from J, the junction kept 12 bases outside the gene matches. CDR3 bases: TGTGCCAGCAGCGTAGCCCCTACGCGGACTAGCGGGAGTGTTGAGCAGTTCTTC. Translation: CASSVAPTRTSGSVEQFF.

This clonotype was seen a few times. The J gene is TRBJ2-1, the V gene TRBV5-3; no firm D call. TRBV5-3 is assigned to the ORF class and has an uncertain function. The V end was cut by 1 base, the J end by 6 bases, with 5 bases between. The CDR3 totals 12 residues. The CDR3 region has the DNA TGTGCCAGAAGCTTGCCCGTCAATGAGCAGTTCTTC. Translated: CARSLPVNEQFF.

This chain joins TRBV27 and TRBJ1-3; D perhaps matches TRBD1 (5 bases). Trimming removed 0 bases from V and 4 bases from J, with 13 bases in between. The germline V gene has CDR1 MNHEY and CDR2 SMNVEV (reference sequence). The CDR3 consists of 16 residues. DNA for the CDR3: TGTGCCAGCAGTTTATCCGGGGGATGGCCGGGAAACACCATATATTTT. It is translated as CASSLSGGWPGNTIYF.

V usage is TRBV7-9 and J usage is TRBJ2-3; 9 bases fit TRBD2. The CDR3 is 17 residues long. Looked up from germline, CDR1 is SEHNR and CDR2 is FQNEAQ (reference sequence). After removal of 5 bases from V and 2 bases from J, the junction contained 11 bases not matched to a gene. DNA for the CDR3: TGTGCCAGCAGCCTGTTGACTAGCGGCCTATACACAGATACGCAGTATTTT. Its translation is CASSLLTSGLYTDTQYF.

As DNA, the CDR3 is TGTGCCAGCAGCTTAATGGGGACAGGGGGTGCAGATACGCAGTATTTT. Its protein product is CASSLMGTGGADTQYF. The gene calls are TRBV7-3 and TRBJ2-3, with 11 bases fitting TRBD1. Trimming removed 1 base from V and 4 bases from J; junction bases left unmatched: 4. Germline V gene lookup returns CDR1 SGHTA and CDR2 FQGTGA. The length of the CDR3 is 16 residues.

The V and J genes are TRBV6-2 or TRBV6-3 and TRBJ2-7; weak D call: TRBD1 (6 bases). Trimming removed 7 bases from V and 3 bases from J, with 16 bases in between. The CDR3 sequence is 14 residues long. Germline V lookup: CDR1 MNHEY, CDR2 SVGEGT. For the CDR3, the DNA is TGTGCCAGCAAGGAGACAGGATTCTTCTACGAGCAGTACTTC. It codes for CASKETGFFYEQYF.

Only a few counts were recorded for this clonotype. This chain joins TRBV7-3 and TRBJ2-1; no clear D gene. Germline V lookup: CDR1 SGHTA, CDR2 FQGTGA. The length of the CDR3 is 13 residues. Trimming shortened V by 1 base and J by 7 bases, and 8 bases separated the two germline ends. This CDR3 is CASSLNSANEQFF. For the CDR3, the DNA is TGTGCCAGCAGCTTAAATTCTGCAAATGAGCAGTTCTTC.

The chain is built from TRBV29-1 and TRBJ1-1; D is undetermined. This CDR3 contains 13 residues. Germline V lookup: CDR1 SQVTM, CDR2 ANQGSEA. With 5 bases removed from V and 7 bases from J, the gap between germline ends came to 17 bases. The CDR3 region has the DNA TGCAGCGTTAGACGCCCCCTAGGTGATGAAGCTTTCTTT. It yields the protein CSVRRPLGDEAFF.

The chain links TRBV20-1 to TRBJ2-3, with TRBD2 as a possible D gene (6 bases). V was clipped by 1 base and J by 8 bases, with 10 bases between them. Germline CDR1 and CDR2: DFQATT and SNEGSKA (reference sequence). The CDR3 runs 12 residues. For the CDR3, the DNA is TGCAGTGCTAGAGCTGACGGGGGTACGCAGTATTTT. As protein: CSARADGGTQYF.

This clonotype was recorded a few times. The genes are TRBV9 and TRBJ2-5; 7 bases map to TRBD2. With V trimmed by 0 bases and J by 2 bases, 10 bases remained unmatched. Germline V lookup: CDR1 SGDLS, CDR2 YYNGEE. This CDR3 region has 17 residues. CDR3 region: CASSVAIAGRDQETQYF. CDR3 in DNA: TGTGCCAGCAGCGTAGCTATAGCAGGGAGGGATCAAGAGACCCAGTACTTC.

The V and J genes are TRBV3-1 and TRBJ2-6; D ambiguous. V was clipped by 1 base and J by 1 base, with 8 bases between them. The CDR3 spans 16 residues. Germline V gene data show CDR1 as LGHDT and CDR2 as YNNKEL (reference sequence). CDR3 coding DNA: TGTGCCAGCAGCCAAGCATCGATGTCTGGGGCCAACGTCCTGACTTTC. It codes for CASSQASMSGANVLTF. The entire variable domain, with the rest obtained from reference TRBV3-1 and TRBJ2-6, is as follows: DTAVSQTPKYLVTQMGNDKSIKCEQNLGHDTMYWYKQDSKKFLKIMFSYNNKELIINETVPNRFSPKSPDKAHLNLHINSLELGDSAVYFCASSQASMSGANVLTFGAGSRLTVL.

This clonotype was seen many times. This chain connects TRBV7-2 to TRBJ2-5, with 8 bases that match TRBD1. The CDR3 extends over 13 amino acids. Trimming removed 5 bases from V and 3 bases from J; junction bases left unmatched: 2. The germline gives CDR1 SGHTA, CDR2 FQGNSA. CDR3 nucleotide sequence: TGTGCCAGCAGCCTACAGGGGGAAGAGACCCAGTACTTC. Translating gives CASSLQGEETQYF.

The chain joins TRBV12-3 or TRBV12-4 to TRBJ2-1; tentatively, D is TRBD2 (7 bases). V was pared by 2 bases and J by 12 bases, with 17 bases between. This CDR3 region has 14 residues. CDR3: CASSLLAEGGWQFF. In DNA, the CDR3 is TGTGCCAGCAGTTTACTAGCGGAAGGGGGGTGGCAGTTCTTC.

The chain joins TRBV5-6 to TRBJ2-1, with 10 bases matching TRBD1. V dropped 3 bases and J dropped 5; count of bases not matched to a gene: 8. The germline gives CDR1 SGHDT, CDR2 YYEEEE. The length of the CDR3 is 16 residues. DNA for the CDR3: TGTGCCAGCAGCTCCCGGGACAGGGGACGGGACAATGAGCAGTTCTTC. As protein: CASSSRDRGRDNEQFF. Using reference TRBV5-6 and TRBJ2-1 for the parts outside the CDR3, the full variable domain is DAGVTQSPTHLIKTRGQQVTLRCSPKSGHDTVSWYQQALGQGPQFIFQYYEEEERQRGNFPDRFSGHQFPNYSSELNVNALLLGDSALYLCASSSRDRGRDNEQFFGPGTRLTVL.

V and J are TRBV10-3 and TRBJ2-5, with D unclear. The CDR3 sequence is 14 residues long. The V end lost 0 bases, the J end lost 2 bases, and 7 bases lay between the germline ends. CDR1 is ENHRY, CDR2 SYGVKD, per germline. The CDR3 coding sequence is TGTGCCATCAGTGAGTCGACGACTCAAGAGACCCAGTACTTC. Its translation is CAISESTTQETQYF.

The V gene is TRBV28, the J gene TRBJ1-5; possible D gene TRBD1, 6 bases. Trimming removed 3 bases from V and 2 bases from J, with 14 bases in between. The V gene's germline CDR1 is MDHEN and CDR2 SYDVKM. The CDR3 sequence is 16 residues long. The CDR3, as DNA: TGTGCCAGCAGTTTCCGAACTGGGGGGCGCAATCAGCCCCAGCATTTT. Residues: CASSFRTGGRNQPQHF. Full variable domain (outside the CDR3, taken from reference TRBV28 and TRBJ1-5): DVKVTQSSRYLVKRTGEKVFLECVQDMDHENMFWYRQDPGLGLRLIYFSYDVKMKEKGDIPEGYSVSREKKERFSLILESASTNQTSMYLCASSFRTGGRNQPQHFGDGTRLSIL.

The chain is built from TRBV28 and TRBJ1-5; D may be TRBD1 (6 bases). This CDR3 comprises 15 residues. The germline CDR1 and CDR2 sequences are MDHEN and SYDVKM. V was clipped by 6 bases and J by 10 bases, with 22 bases between them. The CDR3 DNA reads TGTGCCAGCAGCCCAAGTATGAGGGGGATTACTCCCCAGCATTTT. This sequence encodes CASSPSMRGITPQHF.

The V call is TRBV20-1, the J call TRBJ2-7; TRBD1 is a possible D gene (5 bases). Per the germline V gene, CDR1 is DFQATT and CDR2 is SNEGSKA (reference sequence). Deletions cut 6 bases from V and 5 bases from J, with 23 bases between. CDR3 length: 15 residues. The CDR3 region is CSAGGVRNRIDEQYF. The CDR3 DNA reads as TGCAGTGCCGGTGGGGTGCGGAACAGGATCGACGAGCAGTACTTC.

The V call is TRBV28, the J call TRBJ1-5, with 9 bases that match TRBD1. CDR1 MDHEN and CDR2 SYDVKM come from the germline V gene. There are 19 residues in the CDR3. J gave up 2 bases and V 7 bases, and 18 bases lay outside the gene matches. In DNA form, the CDR3 reads TGTGCCAGCAACCCTGGCGGAGTCCGGGACAGGGATCGCAATCAGCCCCAGCATTTT. Its translation is CASNPGGVRDRDRNQPQHF. The full variable domain, rest sourced from reference TRBV28 and TRBJ1-5, is DVKVTQSSRYLVKRTGEKVFLECVQDMDHENMFWYRQDPGLGLRLIYFSYDVKMKEKGDIPEGYSVSREKKERFSLILESASTNQTSMYLCASNPGGVRDRDRNQPQHFGDGTRLSIL.

This chain connects TRBV11-2 to TRBJ2-7; 15 bases are a match to TRBD2. The CDR3 has 16 amino acids. Germline CDR1 SGHAT, CDR2 FQNNGV. Germline trimming cut 4 bases from V and 2 bases from J; bases unmatched to any gene: 3. CDR3 sequence: CASSSWTSGRAYEQYF. CDR3 nucleotides: TGTGCCAGCAGCTCCTGGACTAGCGGGAGGGCCTACGAGCAGTACTTC.

This clonotype was found many times. The chain combines TRBV27 with TRBJ1-1; TRBD1 aligns across 8 bases. V was pared by 2 bases and J by 6 bases, with 5 bases of the junction left unmatched. Germline lookup yields CDR1 MNHEY and CDR2 SMNVEV (reference sequence). This CDR3 is 14 amino acids long. The CDR3 protein is CASSLQGQVAEAFF. The CDR3 DNA reads as TGTGCCAGCAGTTTACAGGGACAGGTCGCTGAAGCTTTCTTT.

The chain links TRBV28 to TRBJ2-7; 16 nucleotides agree with TRBD2. The V and J ends lost 5 bases and 2 bases, in that order; junction bases with no gene match: 9. The CDR3 runs 18 residues. Germline loops: CDR1 MDHEN, CDR2 SYDVKM. CDR3 bases: TGTGCCAGCAGTGAGCCGGGACTAGCGGGAGGGCCGGCCTACGAGCAGTACTTC. It codes for CASSEPGLAGGPAYEQYF. Complete variable domain (other parts from reference TRBV28 and TRBJ2-7): DVKVTQSSRYLVKRTGEKVFLECVQDMDHENMFWYRQDPGLGLRLIYFSYDVKMKEKGDIPEGYSVSREKKERFSLILESASTNQTSMYLCASSEPGLAGGPAYEQYFGPGTRLTVT.

The chain employs TRBV29-1 and TRBJ2-1; 7 positions match TRBD2. In germline, CDR1 is SQVTM, CDR2 ANQGSEA. The CDR3 sequence is 13 residues long. The V gene end was trimmed by 4 bases and the J gene end by 5 bases; junction bases not matched to a gene: 5. The CDR3 DNA sequence: TGCAGCGTTGGACTAGCAGTCAACAATGAGCAGTTCTTC. This codes for CSVGLAVNNEQFF.

About this clonotype itself: The junction departs from germline at one end; a sequencing error may be responsible. V and J are TRBV28 and TRBJ2-1; 8 nucleotides line up with TRBD1. CDR1 and CDR2 (germline): MDHEN, SYDVKM. The CDR3 is 15 residues long. The CDR3 sequence is CACSKGQGRVLEQFF. The CDR3 DNA sequence: TGTGCCTGCAGCAAAGGACAGGGTAGAGTTCTAGAGCAGTTCTTC.

This clonotype was counted a few times. This chain uses TRBV6-5 with TRBJ2-5, with D uncertain. V shed 8 bases and J shed 3 bases, with 16 bases lying between them. This CDR3 is 14 amino acids long. The V gene's germline CDR1 is MNHEY and CDR2 SVGAGI. The CDR3 loop reads CASGSSGREETQYF. The CDR3 DNA reads TGTGCCAGCGGGTCATCCGGACGGGAAGAGACCCAGTACTTC.